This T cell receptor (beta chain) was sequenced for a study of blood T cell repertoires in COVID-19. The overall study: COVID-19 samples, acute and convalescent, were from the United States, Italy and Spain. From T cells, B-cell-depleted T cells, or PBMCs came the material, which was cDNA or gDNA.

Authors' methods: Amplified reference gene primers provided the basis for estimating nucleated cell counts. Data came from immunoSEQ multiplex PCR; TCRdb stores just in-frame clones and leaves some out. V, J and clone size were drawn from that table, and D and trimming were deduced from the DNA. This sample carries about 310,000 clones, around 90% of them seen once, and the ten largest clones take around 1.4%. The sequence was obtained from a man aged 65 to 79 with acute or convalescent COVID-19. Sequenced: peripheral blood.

The CDR3 nucleotides are TGTGCCAGCAGCGTAGAGAGCGGGAGGGCCGATGAGCAGTTCTTC. Protein product: CASSVESGRADEQFF. V gene TRBV9 combines with J gene TRBJ2-1; 10 positions agree with TRBD2. V shed 0 bases and J 8 bases; nucleotides not matched to a gene: 5. The CDR3 loop spans 15 amino acids. The germline CDR1 and CDR2 sequences are SGDLS and YYNGEE.